This T cell receptor beta chain emerged from a study of shared clonotypes between healthy human individuals. Study-wide findings and caveats: Larger estimated richness was generally seen in naive subsets than in memory subsets. Of the naive CD4 clonotypes, about 5% were shared across a few donors.

The assay was carried out at the deep level. Profiling relied on immunoSEQ multiplex PCR, and the TCRdb table lists in-frame clones only, not all of them. The table shows roughly 570,000 clones, with 95% to 98% occurring only once. On this clone itself: Its target is not known.

CD45RO-negative, CCR7-positively selected cells formed the naive CD8 fraction, excluding terminally differentiated effector memory CD45RA+ cells. Trimming cost V 4 bases and J 8 bases, with 24 bases left between them. This CDR3 has 17 amino acids. The V gene's germline CDR1 is SGHAT and CDR2 FQNNGV. V gene TRBV11-2 combines with J gene TRBJ2-1, with a possible D match to TRBD2 (7 bases). The sample taken for sequencing was naive CD8+ T cells sorted from blood. This clonotype was obtained from a man aged 25 to 40 in good health. The CDR3 spells CASSSVGGEMQMDEQFF. In DNA form, the CDR3 reads TGTGCCAGCAGCTCGGTAGGGGGGGAAATGCAGATGGATGAGCAGTTCTTC.